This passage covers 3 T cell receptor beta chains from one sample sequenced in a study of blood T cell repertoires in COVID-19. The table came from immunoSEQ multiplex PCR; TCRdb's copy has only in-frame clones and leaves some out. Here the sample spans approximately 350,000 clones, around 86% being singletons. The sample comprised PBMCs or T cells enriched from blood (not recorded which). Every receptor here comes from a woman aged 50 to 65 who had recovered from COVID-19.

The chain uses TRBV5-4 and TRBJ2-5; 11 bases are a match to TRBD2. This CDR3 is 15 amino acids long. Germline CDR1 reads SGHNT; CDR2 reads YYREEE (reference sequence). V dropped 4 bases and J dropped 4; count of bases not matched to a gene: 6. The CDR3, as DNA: TGTGCCAGCAGCATCGGACTAGCGGGTTTAGAGACCCAGTACTTC. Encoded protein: CASSIGLAGLETQYF. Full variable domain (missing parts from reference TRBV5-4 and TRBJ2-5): ETGVTQSPTHLIKTRGQQVTLRCSSQSGHNTVSWYQQALGQGPQFIFQYYREEENGRGNFPPRFSGLQFPNYSSELNVNALELDDSALYLCASSIGLAGLETQYFGPGTRLLVL.

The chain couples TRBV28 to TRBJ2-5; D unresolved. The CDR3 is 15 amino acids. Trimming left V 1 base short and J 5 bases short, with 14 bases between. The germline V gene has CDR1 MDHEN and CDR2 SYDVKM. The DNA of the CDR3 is TGTGCCAGCAGTTTATCGCGAGCGTATGGGGAGACCCAGTACTTC. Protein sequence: CASSLSRAYGETQYF.

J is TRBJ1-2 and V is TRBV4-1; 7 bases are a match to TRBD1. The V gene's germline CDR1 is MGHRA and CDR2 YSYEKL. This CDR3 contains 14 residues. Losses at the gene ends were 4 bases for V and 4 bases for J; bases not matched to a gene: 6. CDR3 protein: CASSRTGESYGYTF. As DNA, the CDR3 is TGCGCCAGCAGCCGAACAGGGGAGAGCTATGGCTACACCTTC.